The T cell receptor beta chain under discussion was sequenced for a study of T cell repertoires in cytomegalovirus infection (dated by TCRdb to 2018 to 2020). The study in broad terms: Donor HLA type was relevant to the analysis, as public TCR beta signatures indicated carriage of CMV infection together with the matching HLA type.

Instrument used: Illumina HiSeq 1500. TCRdb reran the public reads through fastp at Q25 and MiXCR, keeping productive beta chains. Rows merge per CDR3 protein into single entries with the most common DNA and genes. The sample table contains more than 140,000 distinct CDR3 sequences; only one count was recorded for roughly 6% of them. The ten most abundant clones make up over 15% of the sample. The junction shows trimming of 1 base on V and 5 bases on J, and the gene matches do not reach 1 base of it. Measured from the cysteine to the phenylalanine, the CDR3 is 14 residues long. Only the CDR3 part of the read is kept: 42 bases, read in frame from the first base. CDR1 SNHLY and CDR2 FYNNEI are derived from the germline V gene. The full study reports these points: The ex vivo response was dominated by HLA-C-restricted CMV-specific TCR beta clonotypes, which also provided the single most frequent clonotype in two of eight donors. Carriers of CMV infection plus the relevant HLA type were discriminated by the cumulative frequency of public TCR beta family members in the study cohort and in an independent 352-donor cohort.

In its sample, this clonotype was seen many times. Its antigen specificity is not known. It has no much larger one-base neighbor in the sample; base qualities were not kept. This clonotype was obtained from a human donor in good health (CMV status not recorded). Some clones in this sample may be carry-over from other donors' samples. The sequence links TRBV2 to TRBJ2-1; 8 middle bases align to TRBD1. The sample was PBMCs. The DNA is as follows: TGTGCCAGCAGTGAAGGGACAGGGAACAATGAGCAGTTCTTC. The resulting protein is CASSEGTGNNEQFF.